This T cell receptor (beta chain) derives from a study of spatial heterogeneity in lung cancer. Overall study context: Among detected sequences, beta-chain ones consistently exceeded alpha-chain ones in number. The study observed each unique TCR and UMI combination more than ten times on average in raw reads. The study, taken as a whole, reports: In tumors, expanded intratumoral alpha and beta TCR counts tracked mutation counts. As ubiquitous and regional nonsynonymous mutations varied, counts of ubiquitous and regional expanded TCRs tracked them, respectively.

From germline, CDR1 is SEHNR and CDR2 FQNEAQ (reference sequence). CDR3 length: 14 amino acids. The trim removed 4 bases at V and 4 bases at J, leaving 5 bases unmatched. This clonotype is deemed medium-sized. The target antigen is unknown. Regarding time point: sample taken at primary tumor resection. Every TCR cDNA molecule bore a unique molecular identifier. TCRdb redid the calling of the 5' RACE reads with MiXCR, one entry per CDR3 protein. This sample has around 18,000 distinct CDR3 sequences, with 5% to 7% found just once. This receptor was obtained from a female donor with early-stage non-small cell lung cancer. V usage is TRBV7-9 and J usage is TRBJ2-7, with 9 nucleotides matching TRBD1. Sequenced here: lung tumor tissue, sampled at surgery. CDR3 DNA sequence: TGTGCCAGCAGCTCCAGGGACAGGGAATACGAGCAGTACTTC. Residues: CASSSRDREYEQYF.